A single sample is the source of the 28 T cell receptor beta chains below, sequenced in a study of beta chain features in type 1 diabetes. Reverse transcription of all isolated RNA meant that expressed TCRB transcripts were sequenced. Profiled with immunoSEQ multiplex PCR; TCRdb holds only in-frame clones, not every one. The sample includes a few hundred thousand clones, approximately 13% of them seen just once. The sequencing sample was made of naive CD4+ T cells from blood. The receptors originated from a young man in good health.

V usage is TRBV7-2 and J usage is TRBJ2-1; 9 nucleotides agree with TRBD2. Trimming cost V 5 bases and J 2 bases; bases outside gene matches: 10. The germline gives CDR1 SGHTA, CDR2 FQGNSA. The CDR3 spans 17 residues. This CDR3 is CASSPQVGGGAYNEQFF. CDR3 in DNA: TGTGCCAGCAGCCCCCAGGTCGGCGGGGGGGCCTACAATGAGCAGTTCTTC.

The chain has TRBV6-5 and TRBJ2-2; either TRBD1 or TRBD2 may fit D (5 bases each). Germline V gene lookup returns CDR1 MNHEY and CDR2 SVGAGI. CDR3 size: 14 residues. Trimming pared 7 bases from V and 1 base from J, leaving 10 bases between. The CDR3 sequence is CASTRGWNTGELFF. As DNA, the CDR3 is TGTGCCAGCACACGGGGCTGGAACACCGGGGAGCTGTTTTTT.

The J gene is TRBJ1-4, the V gene TRBV4-1; D uncertain. V dropped 4 bases and J dropped 4 bases, with 13 bases sitting between them. The CDR3 has 15 amino acids. CDR1 is MGHRA, CDR2 YSYEKL, per germline. The CDR3 DNA reads TGCGCCAGCAGCCTAACAGCGGTTGTTAATGAAAAACTGTTTTTT. Translating it yields CASSLTAVVNEKLFF.

This clone came up a few times. J is TRBJ1-1 and V is TRBV7-9; tentative D call: TRBD1 (5 bases). Between the trimmed V and J ends, which lost 5 bases and 1 base, there was a span of 11 bases. The germline gives CDR1 SEHNR, CDR2 FQNEAQ (reference sequence). CDR3 length: 14 amino acids. The CDR3 reads CASSKDGGNTEAFF. The CDR3 DNA sequence: TGTGCCAGCAGCAAAGACGGGGGGAACACTGAAGCTTTCTTT.

The sample holds a few counts of this clone. V usage is TRBV7-2 and J usage is TRBJ2-5; weak D call: TRBD2 (5 bases). V shed 2 bases and J shed 5 bases, with 15 bases lying between them. Germline V gene sequence: CDR1 SGHTA, CDR2 FQGNSA. The CDR3 runs to 15 residues. The CDR3 DNA sequence: TGTGCCAGCAGCTTATATTTCGGGAAAGTCGAGACCCAGTACTTC. Amino acids: CASSLYFGKVETQYF.

This chain connects TRBV5-4 to TRBJ2-7, with a possible D match to TRBD2 (6 bases). With 4 bases removed from V and 3 bases from J, the gap between germline ends came to 17 bases. Germline V gene sequence: CDR1 SGHNT, CDR2 YYREEE (reference sequence). The CDR3 length is 15 residues. The CDR3 sequence: CASSEGTSTYYEQYV. The CDR3 DNA sequence: TGTGCCAGCAGCGAGGGGACTTCGACTTACTACGAGCAGTACGTC.

Only a few counts were recorded for this clone. The V and J genes are TRBV9 and TRBJ2-3, with 9 bases identical to TRBD2. Germline lookup yields CDR1 SGDLS and CDR2 YYNGEE. Germline trimming cut 4 bases from V and 2 bases from J; bases unmatched to any gene: 11. The CDR3 contains 17 residues. The chain's CDR3 is CASSLPSRGGATDTQYF. The CDR3 DNA reads TGTGCCAGCAGCCTCCCCTCTCGCGGGGGGGCCACAGATACGCAGTATTTT.

This clone has more than one count but fewer than ten. V and J are TRBV5-1 and TRBJ2-7, with 13 bases aligning to TRBD2. Germline trimming cut 0 bases from V and 4 bases from J; bases unmatched to any gene: 1. The CDR3 spans 15 residues. Germline CDR1 SGHRS, CDR2 YFSETQ. The CDR3 region is CASSLGLAGGYEQYV. CDR3 coding DNA: TGCGCCAGCAGCTTGGGACTAGCGGGAGGATACGAGCAGTACGTC.

Only a few counts were recorded for this clone. The chain has TRBV13 and TRBJ2-5; 8 positions match TRBD1. V was pared by 4 bases and J by 7 bases, with 14 bases of the junction left unmatched. CDR1 PRHDT and CDR2 FYEKMQ come from the germline V gene (reference sequence). CDR3 size: 16 residues. CDR3 in amino acids: CASSYLTQGEYGTQYF. The CDR3 DNA follows: TGTGCCAGCAGCTACTTAACACAGGGGGAATACGGGACCCAGTACTTC. The full variable domain, with the rest looked up from reference TRBV13 and TRBJ2-5, is AAGVIQSPRHLIKEKRETATLKCYPIPRHDTVYWYQQGPGQDPQFLISFYEKMQSDKGSIPDRFSAQQFSDYHSELNMSSLELGDSALYFCASSYLTQGEYGTQYFGPGTRLLVL.

This clone was found a few times. The rearrangement uses TRBV7-9 and TRBJ1-6; no definite D call. Trimming stripped 4 bases from V and 2 bases from J, with 9 bases between. The germline V gene encodes CDR1 SEHNR and CDR2 FQNEAQ (reference sequence). This CDR3 is built from 15 residues. The CDR3, as DNA: TGTGCCAGCAGCTCCGGGAGGGCCTATAATTCACCCCTCCACTTT. It yields the protein CASSSGRAYNSPLHF.

This clone was seen just once. CDR3 residues: CATSRDTGYAGELFF. CDR3 in DNA: TGTGCCACCAGCAGAGATACGGGGTACGCCGGGGAGCTGTTTTTT. V and J are TRBV15 and TRBJ2-2, with D possibly being TRBD2 (5 bases). The germline V and J ends were trimmed by 0 bases and 6 bases, with 11 bases remaining between them. This CDR3 is built from 15 residues. The germline V gene encodes CDR1 LNHNV and CDR2 YYDKDF (reference sequence). The complete variable domain, with remaining parts taken from reference TRBV15 and TRBJ2-2, reads DAMVIQNPRYQVTQFGKPVTLSCSQTLNHNVMYWYQQKSSQAPKLLFHYYDKDFNNEADTPDNFQSRRPNTSFCFLDIRSPGLGDTAMYLCATSRDTGYAGELFFGEGSRLTVL.

Worth noting for this clone: The same CDR3 arises from other DNA sequences in this sample as well. The chain recombines TRBV5-1 with TRBJ2-5; unclear D gene. Germline CDR1 SGHRS, CDR2 YFSETQ. Trimming shortened V by 4 bases and J by 5 bases, and 6 bases separated the two germline ends. The CDR3 contains 11 residues. In DNA, the CDR3 is TGCGCCAGCAGCCTGCGGGAGACCCAGTACTTC. This translates into CASSLRETQYF. The variable domain in full, with the rest retrieved from reference TRBV5-1 and TRBJ2-5, is KAGVTQTPRYLIKTRGQQVTLSCSPISGHRSVSWYQQTPGQGLQFLFEYFSETQRNKGNFPGRFSGRQFSNSRSEMNVSTLELGDSALYLCASSLRETQYFGPGTRLLVL.

This clone occurred a few times. The chain carries TRBV30 and TRBJ2-1; no reliable D call. The CDR3 spans 13 residues. The ends were cut back, 0 bases at V and 9 bases at J, with 12 bases in the middle. Germline CDR1 and CDR2: GTSNPN and SVGIG (reference sequence). The CDR3 DNA is TGTGCCTGGAGTGTACACGGTAGGGCTGAGCAGTTCTTC. Translated, it gives CAWSVHGRAEQFF.

This clone was picked up a small number of times. J is TRBJ2-5 and V is TRBV18; weak D call: TRBD1 (6 bases). The V end lost 4 bases, the J end lost 6 bases, and 27 bases lay between the germline ends. The CDR3 has 18 residues. Germline V gene lookup returns CDR1 KGHSH and CDR2 LQKENI. The CDR3: CASSHNPGVPLNPKTQYF. CDR3 DNA sequence: TGTGCCAGCTCACACAACCCAGGGGTGCCACTAAATCCGAAGACCCAGTACTTC.

The rearrangement joins TRBV7-3 to TRBJ2-3; 12 positions match TRBD2. CDR3 length: 18 residues. J was trimmed by 2 bases and V by 4 bases; bases with no gene match: 10. Germline CDR1 reads SGHTA; CDR2 reads FQGTGA. The CDR3 protein is CASSSSETSGRPTDTQYF. CDR3 DNA sequence: TGTGCCAGCAGCTCATCAGAAACTAGCGGGAGGCCCACAGATACGCAGTATTTT. Variable domain in full (rest from reference TRBV7-3 and TRBJ2-3): GAGVSQTPSNKVTEKGKYVELRCDPISGHTALYWYRQSLGQGPEFLIYFQGTGAADDSGLPNDRFFAVRPEGSVSTLKIQRTERGDSAVYLCASSSSETSGRPTDTQYFGPGTRLTVL.

This clone was found a few times. This chain connects TRBV14 to TRBJ2-5; D is perhaps TRBD2 (7 bases). CDR1 and CDR2 (germline): SGHDN, FVKESK. This CDR3 comprises 15 residues. V lost 4 bases, J lost 1 base, and 13 bases lay in between. CDR3 nucleotides: TGTGCCAGCAGCCCCGCGGGGGCGGGCCAAGAGACCCAGTACTTC. Protein: CASSPAGAGQETQYF.

This clone was seen more than once but under ten times. The J gene is TRBJ2-7, the V gene TRBV7-2; the D gene could be TRBD1 or TRBD2 (5 bases each). Germline assignment: CDR1 SGHTA and CDR2 FQGNSA. Trimming left V 6 bases short and J 3 bases short, with 18 bases between. The CDR3 spans 15 residues. Here the CDR3 reads CASSQIGTQNYEQYF. The CDR3 coding sequence is TGTGCCAGCAGTCAAATCGGGACCCAAAACTACGAGCAGTACTTC.

This rearrangement joins TRBV18 to TRBJ2-7; D call uncertain. This CDR3 comprises 14 residues. Deletions cut 1 base from V and 0 bases from J, with 7 bases between. Germline CDR1 reads KGHSH; CDR2 reads LQKENI. The CDR3: CASSPLRSSYEQYV. The CDR3 DNA reads TGTGCCAGCTCACCACTACGAAGCTCCTACGAGCAGTACGTC.

DNA for the CDR3: TGTGCCAGCAGCGTAGCTCCGACACCGAACACCGGGGAGCTGTTTTTT. Encoded protein: CASSVAPTPNTGELFF. The gene calls are TRBV9 and TRBJ2-2; D gene uncertain. This CDR3 region has 16 residues. Germline CDR1 is SGDLS and CDR2 is YYNGEE. Trimming took off 0 bases at V and 0 bases at J, with 9 bases between the two ends.

There are a few counts of this clone. V is TRBV19 and J is TRBJ2-5; TRBD2 aligns across 8 bases. The V and J ends lost 11 bases and 4 bases, in that order; junction bases with no gene match: 3. The CDR3 length is 11 residues. Germline values: CDR1 LNHDA, CDR2 SQIVND (reference sequence). The CDR3 region is CAAGRGETQYF. The DNA of the CDR3 is TGTGCCGCCGGGAGGGGAGAGACCCAGTACTTC.

The table lists this clone with a few counts. V usage is TRBV7-2 and J usage is TRBJ2-1; tentative D call: TRBD1 (5 bases). The V end was cut by 1 base, the J end by 2 bases, with 12 bases between. Germline values: CDR1 SGHTA, CDR2 FQGNSA. The CDR3 runs 16 residues. CDR3 nucleotides: TGTGCCAGCAGCTTAGGGTGGCTAGGGGCCTACAATGAGCAGTTCTTC. It specifies CASSLGWLGAYNEQFF.

The chain has TRBV6-5 and TRBJ1-4, with a weak D call TRBD1 (6 bases). Trimming removed 3 bases at V and 2 bases at J, with 13 bases between. This CDR3 is built from 16 residues. Per germline, CDR1 MNHEY and CDR2 SVGAGI. The CDR3 region is CASSYTHRATNEKLFF. CDR3 sequence (DNA): TGTGCCAGCAGTTATACTCACAGGGCCACTAATGAAAAACTGTTTTTT.

This clone was picked up a small number of times. The chain employs TRBV5-1 and TRBJ2-7; no firm D call. This CDR3 is built from 17 residues. Trimming removed 0 bases at V and 5 bases at J, with 21 bases between. The germline CDR1 and CDR2 sequences are SGHRS and YFSETQ. CDR3 sequence: CASSLGDIGLGVDEQYF. DNA for the CDR3: TGCGCCAGCAGCTTGGGTGACATCGGTTTGGGTGTTGACGAGCAGTACTTC.

This clone was found many times. The rearrangement links TRBV21-1 to TRBJ2-7. TRBV21-1 is a listed pseudogene. The CDR3 spans 11 residues. The CDR3 bases are TGTGCCAGCAGCCTAAAAGGGGAGCAGTACTTC. This sequence encodes CASSLKGEQYF.

The rearrangement joins TRBV21-1 to TRBJ2-7. TRBV21-1 is designated a pseudogene. The CDR3 contains 14 residues. CDR3: CASSRRVSPHEQYF. The DNA for the CDR3 is TGTGCCAGCAGCAGACGCGTCTCTCCCCACGAGCAGTACTTC.

This chain's CDR3 is CASSLVSSGSFSDTQYF. The CDR3 coding sequence is TGCGCCAGCAGCTTGGTCTCGAGCGGGAGTTTTTCAGATACGCAGTATTTT. The chain links TRBV5-1 to TRBJ2-3; TRBD2 aligns across 8 bases. Germline CDR1 SGHRS, CDR2 YFSETQ. This CDR3 has 17 amino acids. After removal of 0 bases from V and 4 bases from J, the junction contained 10 bases not matched to a gene.

The gene calls are TRBV7-3 and TRBJ2-5; 8 positions match TRBD1. With 3 bases clipped from V and 4 bases from J, the junction kept 7 bases outside the gene matches. The CDR3 is made up of 15 amino acids. The germline V gene has CDR1 SGHTA and CDR2 FQGTGA. CDR3 region: CASSLQTGESETQYF. The CDR3 bases are TGTGCCAGCAGCTTGCAGACAGGGGAATCAGAGACCCAGTACTTC.

Here the CDR3 DNA reads TGCGCCAGCAGCTTGGGGACAGGTAATCGCGAGCAGTACGTC. Its protein product is CASSLGTGNREQYV. V is TRBV5-1 and J is TRBJ2-7; 7 bases align to TRBD1. Trimming took 0 bases from V and 6 from J; bases not matched to a gene: 6. The CDR3 spans 14 residues. The germline CDR1 and CDR2 sequences are SGHRS and YFSETQ.